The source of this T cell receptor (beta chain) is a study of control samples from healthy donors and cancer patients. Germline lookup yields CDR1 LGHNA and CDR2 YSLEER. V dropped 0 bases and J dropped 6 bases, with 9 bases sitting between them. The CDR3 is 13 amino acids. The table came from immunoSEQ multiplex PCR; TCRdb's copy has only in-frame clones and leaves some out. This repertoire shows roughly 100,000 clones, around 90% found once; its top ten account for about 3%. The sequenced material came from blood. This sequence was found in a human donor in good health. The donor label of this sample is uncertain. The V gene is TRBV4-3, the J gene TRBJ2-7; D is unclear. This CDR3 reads CASSQERRAEQYV. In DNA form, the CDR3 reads TGCGCCAGCAGCCAAGAAAGAAGGGCCGAGCAGTACGTC.